This T cell receptor (beta chain) was recovered during a study of neurological immune-mediated disorders. V lost 6 bases to trimming and J lost 0 bases; unmatched junction nucleotides: 2. From germline, CDR1 is MNHEY and CDR2 SVGEGT. CDR3 length: 14 residues. The study's findings and limits: The multiple sclerosis repertoire cluster was associated with no clinical or MRI feature.

Ten or more counts support this clonotype. Its antigen remains unidentified. The making of cDNA relied on 5'RACE with 10-nucleotide random UMIs. TCRdb reanalysed the 5' RACE reads using MiXCR and keeps one entry per CDR3 protein. In the table there are 40,000 or so distinct CDR3 sequences, 2% to 2.5% of which are singletons. 2 million unsorted PBMCs were stored in RNAlater at -80 °C before RNA extraction. The rearrangement joins TRBV6-2 or TRBV6-3 to TRBJ2-3; 8 bases agree with TRBD2. Material for sequencing was PBMCs. The clonotype comes from a man aged 45-65 years with multiple sclerosis. The CDR3 DNA follows: TGTGCCAGCAGCCGGGGGGGCAGCACAGATACGCAGTATTTT. Amino acid sequence: CASSRGGSTDTQYF.